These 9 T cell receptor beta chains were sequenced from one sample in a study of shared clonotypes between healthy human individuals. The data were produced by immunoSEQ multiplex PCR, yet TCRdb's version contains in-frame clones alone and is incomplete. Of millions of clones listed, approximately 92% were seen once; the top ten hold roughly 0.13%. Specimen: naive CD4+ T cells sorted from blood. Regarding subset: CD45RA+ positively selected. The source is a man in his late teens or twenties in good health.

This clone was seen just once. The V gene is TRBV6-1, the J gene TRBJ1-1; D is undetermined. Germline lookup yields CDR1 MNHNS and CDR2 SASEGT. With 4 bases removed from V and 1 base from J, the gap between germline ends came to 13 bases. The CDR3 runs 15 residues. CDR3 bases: TGTGCCAGCAGTGGCCTAGTGGGGTCGAACACTGAAGCTTTCTTT. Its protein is CASSGLVGSNTEAFF.

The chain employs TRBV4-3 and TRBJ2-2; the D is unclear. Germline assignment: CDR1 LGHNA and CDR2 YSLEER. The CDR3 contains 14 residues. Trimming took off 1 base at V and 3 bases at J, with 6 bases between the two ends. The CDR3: CASSQASDTGELFF. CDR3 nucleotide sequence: TGCGCCAGCAGCCAAGCTTCGGACACCGGGGAGCTGTTTTTT.

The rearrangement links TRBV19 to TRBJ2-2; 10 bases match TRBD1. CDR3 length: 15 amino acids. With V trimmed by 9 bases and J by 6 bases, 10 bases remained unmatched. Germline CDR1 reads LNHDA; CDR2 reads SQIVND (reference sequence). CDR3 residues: CARKIRDRGAGELFF. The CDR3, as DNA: TGTGCCAGGAAGATCCGGGACAGGGGCGCCGGGGAGCTGTTTTTT.

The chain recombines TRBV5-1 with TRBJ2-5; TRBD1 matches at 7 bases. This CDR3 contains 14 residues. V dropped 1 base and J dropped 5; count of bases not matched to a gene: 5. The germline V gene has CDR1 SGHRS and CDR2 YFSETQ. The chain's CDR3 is CASSLTGDSETQYF. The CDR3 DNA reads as TGCGCCAGCAGCTTGACAGGGGATTCGGAGACCCAGTACTTC.

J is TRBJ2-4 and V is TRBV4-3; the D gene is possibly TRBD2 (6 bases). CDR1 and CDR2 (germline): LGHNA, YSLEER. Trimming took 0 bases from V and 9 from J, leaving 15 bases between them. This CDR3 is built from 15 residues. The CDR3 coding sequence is TGCGCCAGCAGCCAAGATCGGGGGAGCAGTGGCATTCAGTACTTC. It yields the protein CASSQDRGSSGIQYF.

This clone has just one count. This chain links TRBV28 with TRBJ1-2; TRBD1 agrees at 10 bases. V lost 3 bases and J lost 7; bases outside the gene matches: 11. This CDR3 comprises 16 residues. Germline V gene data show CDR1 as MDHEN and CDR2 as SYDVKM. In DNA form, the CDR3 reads TGTGCCAGCAGTTTGGGGACAGGGGCCCACTATGGTGGCTACACCTTC. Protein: CASSLGTGAHYGGYTF.

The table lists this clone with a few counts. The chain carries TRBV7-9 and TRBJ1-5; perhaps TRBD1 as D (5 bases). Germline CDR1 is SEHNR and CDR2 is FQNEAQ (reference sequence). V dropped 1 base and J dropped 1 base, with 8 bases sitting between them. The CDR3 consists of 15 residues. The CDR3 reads CASSLEGPSNQPQHF. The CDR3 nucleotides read TGTGCCAGCAGCTTAGAGGGGCCGAGCAATCAGCCCCAGCATTTT. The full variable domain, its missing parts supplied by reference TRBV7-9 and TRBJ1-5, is DTGVSQNPRHKITKRGQNVTFRCDPISEHNRLYWYRQTLGQGPEFLTYFQNEAQLEKSRLLSDRFSAERPKGSFSTLEIQRTEQGDSAMYLCASSLEGPSNQPQHFGDGTRLSIL.

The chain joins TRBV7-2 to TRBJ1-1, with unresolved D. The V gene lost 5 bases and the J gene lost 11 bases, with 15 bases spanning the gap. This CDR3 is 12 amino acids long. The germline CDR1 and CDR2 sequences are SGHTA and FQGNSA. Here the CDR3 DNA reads TGTGCCAGCAGCCGAGGACCGGGATGGGCTTTCTTT. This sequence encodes CASSRGPGWAFF.

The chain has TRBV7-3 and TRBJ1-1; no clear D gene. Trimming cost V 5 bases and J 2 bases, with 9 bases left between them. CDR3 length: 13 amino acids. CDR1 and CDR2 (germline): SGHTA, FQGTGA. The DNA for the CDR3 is TGTGCCAGCAGCCCAAGCGGTAACACTGAAGCTTTCTTT. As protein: CASSPSGNTEAFF.